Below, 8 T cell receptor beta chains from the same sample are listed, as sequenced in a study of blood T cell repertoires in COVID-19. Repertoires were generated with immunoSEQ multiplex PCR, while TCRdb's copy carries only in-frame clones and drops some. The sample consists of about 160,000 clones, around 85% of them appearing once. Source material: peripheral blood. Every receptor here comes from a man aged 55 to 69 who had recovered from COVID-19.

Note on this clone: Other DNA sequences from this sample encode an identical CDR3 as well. CDR3 in DNA: TGTGCCAGCAGCGTAAGGGGACAGGGAGCCGAGACCCAGTACTTC. The encoded protein is CASSVRGQGAETQYF. This rearrangement joins TRBV9 to TRBJ2-5, with 9 bases fitting TRBD1. The CDR3 sequence is 15 residues long. CDR1 is SGDLS and CDR2 is YYNGEE in the germline V gene. V shed 1 base and J 5 bases; nucleotides not matched to a gene: 6. The full variable domain, rest sourced from reference TRBV9 and TRBJ2-5, is DSGVTQTPKHLITATGQRVTLRCSPRSGDLSVYWYQQSLDQGLQFLIQYYNGEERAKGNILERFSAQQFPDLHSELNLSSLELGDSALYFCASSVRGQGAETQYFGPGTRLLVL.

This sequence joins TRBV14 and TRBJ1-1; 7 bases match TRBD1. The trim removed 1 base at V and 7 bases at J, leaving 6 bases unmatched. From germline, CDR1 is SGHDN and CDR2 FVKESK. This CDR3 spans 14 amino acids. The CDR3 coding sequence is TGTGCCAGCAGCCAAGGCGGGTGGACAGGTGAAGCTTTCTTT. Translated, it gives CASSQGGWTGEAFF. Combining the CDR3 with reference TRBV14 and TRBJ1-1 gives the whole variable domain EAGVTQFPSHSVIEKGQTVTLRCDPISGHDNLYWYRRVMGKEIKFLLHFVKESKQDESGMPNNRFLAERTGGTYSTLKVQPAELEDSGVYFCASSQGGWTGEAFFGQGTRLTVV.

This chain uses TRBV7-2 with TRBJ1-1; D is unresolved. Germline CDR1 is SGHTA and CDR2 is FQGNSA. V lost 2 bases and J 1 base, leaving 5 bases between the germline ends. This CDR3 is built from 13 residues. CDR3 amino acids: CASSLLGNTEAFF. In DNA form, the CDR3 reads TGTGCCAGCAGCTTACTAGGGAACACTGAAGCTTTCTTT.

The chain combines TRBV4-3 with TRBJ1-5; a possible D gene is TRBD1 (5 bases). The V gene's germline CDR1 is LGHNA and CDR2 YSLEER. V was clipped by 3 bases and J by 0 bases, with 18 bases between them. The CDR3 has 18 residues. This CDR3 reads CASSHSIGGTYSNQPQHF. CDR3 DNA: TGCGCCAGCAGCCACTCGATTGGGGGGACTTATAGCAATCAGCCCCAGCATTTT.

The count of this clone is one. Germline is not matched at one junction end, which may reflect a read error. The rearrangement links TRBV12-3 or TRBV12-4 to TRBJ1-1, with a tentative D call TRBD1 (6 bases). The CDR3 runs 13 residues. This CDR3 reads CASSLLGATEAFF. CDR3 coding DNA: TGTGCCAGTAGTTTATTGGGGGCCACTGAAGCTTTCTTT.

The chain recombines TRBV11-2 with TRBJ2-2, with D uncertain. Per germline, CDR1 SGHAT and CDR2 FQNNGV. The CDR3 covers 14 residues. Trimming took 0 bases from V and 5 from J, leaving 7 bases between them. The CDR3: CASSLDHVTGELFF. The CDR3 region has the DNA TGTGCCAGCAGCTTAGATCATGTGACCGGGGAGCTGTTTTTT.

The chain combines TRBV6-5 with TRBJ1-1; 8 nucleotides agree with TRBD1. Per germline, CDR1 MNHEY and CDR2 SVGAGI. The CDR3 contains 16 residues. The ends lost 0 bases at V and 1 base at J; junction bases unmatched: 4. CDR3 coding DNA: TGTGCCAGCAGTTACTCGAGTGGACAGGGGAACACTGAAGCTTTCTTT. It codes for CASSYSSGQGNTEAFF.

The CDR3 loop reads CASSLVSLAGSEQYF. The CDR3 DNA reads TGTGCCAGCAGCTTGGTGTCGCTAGCGGGGAGCGAGCAGTACTTC. The genes are TRBV5-6 and TRBJ2-7; TRBD2 aligns across 9 bases. The CDR3 is 15 amino acids. J gave up 6 bases and V 0 bases, and 7 bases lay outside the gene matches. Germline V gene data show CDR1 as SGHDT and CDR2 as YYEEEE.